The 8 T cell receptor beta chains presented below share a single source sample, sequenced in a study of blood T cell repertoires in COVID-19 (TCRdb year 2020). Library prep was done by the immunoSEQ multiplex PCR assay. The immuneACCESS repertoire file appears here via TCRdb, limited to in-frame rearrangements. These files lack a portion of the clones; in checked studies, under half of the deficit traces to unresolved V genes, and the cause of the others is not known. The sample table lists roughly 66,000 clones, roughly four fifths of them with a count of one. The leading ten clones occupy about 4.4% of the sample. The specimen was peripheral blood. The receptor set was obtained from a woman aged 60 to 75 with acute or convalescent COVID-19.

In this sample, this clone turned up a few times. This sequence joins TRBV6-4 and TRBJ1-2; maybe TRBD1 (6 bases). V was shortened by 0 bases and J by 4 bases, with 15 bases between the two germline ends. The CDR3 runs 16 residues. From germline, CDR1 is MRHNA and CDR2 SNTAGT. In DNA form, the CDR3 reads TGTGCCAGCAGTGACTCGATATCGTCAGGGGTCTATGGCTACACCTTC. Residues: CASSDSISSGVYGYTF.

This clone was seen more than once but under ten times. The J gene is TRBJ2-2, the V gene TRBV6-5, with D possibly being TRBD1 (6 bases). The V and J ends lost 0 bases and 4 bases respectively, with 6 bases between them. The length of the CDR3 is 14 residues. Germline lookup yields CDR1 MNHEY and CDR2 SVGAGI. The CDR3 nucleotides read TGTGCCAGCAGTTACTCGGGGGCCACCGGGGAGCTGTTTTTT. As protein: CASSYSGATGELFF.

This sequence joins TRBV7-9 and TRBJ2-4; 9 bases are a match to TRBD2. The CDR3 is 19 residues long. Germline V gene sequence: CDR1 SEHNR, CDR2 FQNEAQ (reference sequence). J lost 0 bases, V lost 4 bases, and 13 bases had no gene match. CDR3 in DNA: TGTGCCAGCAGCTCGCCAGCGGGGGGCTCCCCACTAGCCAAAAACATTCAGTACTTC. The encoded protein is CASSSPAGGSPLAKNIQYF.

The rearrangement uses TRBV5-6 and TRBJ1-2, with 8 bases that match TRBD1. CDR1 is SGHDT and CDR2 is YYEEEE in the germline V gene. Losses at the gene ends were 4 bases for V and 8 bases for J; bases not matched to a gene: 10. This CDR3 has 14 residues. For the CDR3, the DNA is TGTGCCAGCAGCCGGATGACAGGGGAAGGGGGCTACACCTTC. Amino acid sequence: CASSRMTGEGGYTF.

The J gene is TRBJ1-2, the V gene TRBV9; D not certain. CDR3 length: 16 amino acids. Trimming removed 1 base from V and 2 bases from J, with 15 bases in between. Germline V gene sequence: CDR1 SGDLS, CDR2 YYNGEE. Here the CDR3 DNA reads TGTGCCAGCAGCGTAACAGCGGGGTACGGGAACTATGGCTACACCTTC. Its translation is CASSVTAGYGNYGYTF.

This clone has just a few counts. This rearrangement joins TRBV19 to TRBJ2-3; TRBD2 agrees at 10 bases. Germline V lookup: CDR1 LNHDA, CDR2 SQIVND (reference sequence). The CDR3 loop spans 15 amino acids. Trimming took 7 bases from V and 5 from J; bases not matched to a gene: 9. CDR3 protein: CASKASGGAKDTQYF. Written as DNA, the CDR3 is TGTGCCAGTAAGGCGAGCGGGGGGGCCAAAGATACGCAGTATTTT. Combining the CDR3 with reference TRBV19 and TRBJ2-3 gives the whole variable domain DGGITQSPKYLFRKEGQNVTLSCEQNLNHDAMYWYRQDPGQGLRLIYYSQIVNDFQKGDIAEGYSVSREKKESFPLTVTSAQKNPTAFYLCASKASGGAKDTQYFGPGTRLTVL.

The J gene is TRBJ1-2, the V gene TRBV6-5; 11 bases are a match to TRBD1. The CDR3 length is 14 residues. Germline assignment: CDR1 MNHEY and CDR2 SVGAGI. With V trimmed by 4 bases and J by 8 bases, 6 bases remained unmatched. The CDR3 spells CASSSGQGAGGYTF. The CDR3 coding sequence is TGTGCCAGCAGTTCAGGACAGGGGGCGGGCGGCTACACCTTC.

The chain uses TRBV7-9 and TRBJ2-2, with a tentative D call TRBD2 (6 bases). Germline lookup yields CDR1 SEHNR and CDR2 FQNEAQ (reference sequence). Between the trimmed V and J ends, which lost 5 bases and 4 bases, there was a span of 14 bases. The CDR3 sequence is 15 residues long. The CDR3 coding sequence is TGTGCCAGCAGCGGGGGGACCGTAACCACCGGGGAGCTGTTTTTT. Translated, it gives CASSGGTVTTGELFF.